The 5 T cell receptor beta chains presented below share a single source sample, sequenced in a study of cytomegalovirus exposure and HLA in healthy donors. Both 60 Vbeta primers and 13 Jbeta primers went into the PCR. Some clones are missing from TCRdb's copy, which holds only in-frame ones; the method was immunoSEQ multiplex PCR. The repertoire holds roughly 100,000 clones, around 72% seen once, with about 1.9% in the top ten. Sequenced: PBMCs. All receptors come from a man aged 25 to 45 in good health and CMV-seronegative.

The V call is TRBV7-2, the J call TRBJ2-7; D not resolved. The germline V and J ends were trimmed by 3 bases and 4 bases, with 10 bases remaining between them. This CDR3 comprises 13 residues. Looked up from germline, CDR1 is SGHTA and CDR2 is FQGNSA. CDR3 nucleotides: TGTGCCAGCAGCTTCTCCTGGGCGTACGAGCAGTACTTC. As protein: CASSFSWAYEQYF.

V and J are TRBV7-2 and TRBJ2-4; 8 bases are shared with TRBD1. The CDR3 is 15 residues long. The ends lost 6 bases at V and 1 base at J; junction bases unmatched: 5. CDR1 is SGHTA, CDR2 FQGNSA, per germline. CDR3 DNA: TGTGCCAGCAGTACCAGACAGGGGGCCAAAAACATTCAGTACTTC. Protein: CASSTRQGAKNIQYF.

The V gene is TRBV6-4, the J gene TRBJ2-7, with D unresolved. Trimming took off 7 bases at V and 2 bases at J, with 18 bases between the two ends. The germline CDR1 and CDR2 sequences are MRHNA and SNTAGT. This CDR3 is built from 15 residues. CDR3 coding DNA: TGTGCCAGCATTCCAACTTCCAAAACGACCTACGAGCAGTACTTC. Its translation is CASIPTSKTTYEQYF.

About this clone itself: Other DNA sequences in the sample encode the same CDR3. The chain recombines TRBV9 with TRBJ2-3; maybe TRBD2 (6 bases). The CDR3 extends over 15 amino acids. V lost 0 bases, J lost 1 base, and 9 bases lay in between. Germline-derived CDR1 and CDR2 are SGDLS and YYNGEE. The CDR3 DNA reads TGTGCCAGCAGCGTAGGTAGCGGACGCACAGATACGCAGTATTTT. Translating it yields CASSVGSGRTDTQYF.

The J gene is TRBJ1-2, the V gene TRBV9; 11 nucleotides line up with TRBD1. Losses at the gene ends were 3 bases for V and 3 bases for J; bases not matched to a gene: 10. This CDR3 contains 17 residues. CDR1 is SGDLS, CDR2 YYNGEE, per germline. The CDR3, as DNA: TGTGCCAGCAGCGCATCTTCGGGACAGGGGGGCTACTATGGCTACACCTTC. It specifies CASSASSGQGGYYGYTF. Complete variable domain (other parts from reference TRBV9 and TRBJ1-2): DSGVTQTPKHLITATGQRVTLRCSPRSGDLSVYWYQQSLDQGLQFLIQYYNGEERAKGNILERFSAQQFPDLHSELNLSSLELGDSALYFCASSASSGQGGYYGYTFGSGTRLTVV.